Following are 10 T cell receptor beta chains from one sample sequenced in a study of cytomegalovirus exposure and HLA in healthy donors. Vbeta (60) and Jbeta (13) primers were used in the PCR. Sequenced by immunoSEQ multiplex PCR; TCRdb stores in-frame clones only, minus some. The repertoire holds approximately 100,000 clones, with roughly 74% as singletons. The material sequenced was PBMCs. The receptor set was obtained from a man in his forties in good health and CMV-seronegative.

This chain joins TRBV19 and TRBJ1-6, with 8 bases fitting TRBD1. Germline V gives CDR1 LNHDA, CDR2 SQIVND (reference sequence). The V gene end was trimmed by 9 bases and the J gene end by 7 bases; junction bases not matched to a gene: 8. CDR3 length: 14 residues. The CDR3 DNA sequence: TGTGCCAGCAGTGACAGGGGTGAGAATTCACCCCTCCACTTT. The encoded protein is CASSDRGENSPLHF.

J is TRBJ2-1 and V is TRBV4-1; 8 bases are shared with TRBD2. The CDR3 is made up of 14 amino acids. CDR1 MGHRA and CDR2 YSYEKL come from the germline V gene. V trimming: 3 bases; J trimming: 7 bases; junction bases outside the gene matches: 5. DNA of the CDR3: TGCGCCAGCAGCCATGCGGGGGGCGAGAATGAGCAGTTCTTC. It specifies CASSHAGGENEQFF.

This rearrangement joins TRBV19 to TRBJ1-5, with D perhaps matching TRBD1 (5 bases). Per germline, CDR1 LNHDA and CDR2 SQIVND (reference sequence). The CDR3 runs 20 residues. The V gene lost 0 bases and the J gene lost 4 bases, with 25 bases spanning the gap. CDR3 in amino acids: CASSIDGHLPITASNQPQHF. In DNA, the CDR3 is TGTGCCAGTAGTATAGATGGACATCTCCCCATCACGGCTAGTAATCAGCCCCAGCATTTT.

The J gene is TRBJ2-7, the V gene TRBV6-4; D is unresolved. CDR1 is MRHNA, CDR2 SNTAGT, per germline. This CDR3 comprises 18 residues. V was trimmed by 2 bases and J by 0 bases, leaving 20 bases between them. DNA of the CDR3: TGTGCCAGCAGTGACCCGACTGGCCCAGCTAGGAGCTCCTACGAGCAGTACTTC. Translation gives CASSDPTGPARSSYEQYF.

The chain carries TRBV12-5 and TRBJ1-1, with TRBD1 matching over 10 bases. Trimming at V came to 4 bases and at J to 1 base, leaving 12 bases not matched to a gene. This CDR3 has 18 amino acids. The germline gives CDR1 LGHNT, CDR2 FRNRAP. CDR3 in amino acids: CASGSKLGTGVRNTEAFF. In nucleotides, the CDR3 is TGTGCTAGTGGTTCCAAACTAGGGACAGGGGTGAGGAACACTGAAGCTTTCTTT.

This clone has only one observation. The V and J genes are TRBV6-5 and TRBJ1-3; no definite D call. Deletions cut 0 bases from V and 0 bases from J, with 9 bases between. Germline V gene lookup returns CDR1 MNHEY and CDR2 SVGAGI. This CDR3 comprises 16 residues. CDR3 coding DNA: TGTGCCAGCAGTTACTCCGACACCCTCTCTGGAAACACCATATATTTT. Encoded protein: CASSYSDTLSGNTIYF.

This clone occurred once. J is TRBJ1-5 and V is TRBV21-1; the table calls TRBD1, which could not be checked here. TRBV21-1 represents a pseudogene. The CDR3 consists of 14 residues. The chain's CDR3 is CASTEHEDNQPQHF. DNA for the CDR3: TGTGCCAGCACCGAACACGAAGACAATCAGCCCCAGCATTTT.

This clone was counted a few times. The chain employs TRBV6-1 and TRBJ2-2; 8 bases agree with TRBD1. The CDR3 spans 15 residues. Looked up from germline, CDR1 is MNHNS and CDR2 is SASEGT. With V trimmed by 6 bases and J by 0 bases, 3 bases remained unmatched. CDR3 protein: CASSRTGTNTGELFF. DNA for the CDR3: TGTGCCAGCAGCCGGACAGGGACGAACACCGGGGAGCTGTTTTTT.

The rearrangement uses TRBV5-1 and TRBJ1-2, with 8 bases identical to TRBD1. V lost 5 bases to trimming and J lost 6 bases; unmatched junction nucleotides: 12. The CDR3 length is 15 residues. CDR1 SGHRS and CDR2 YFSETQ come from the germline V gene. CDR3 coding DNA: TGCGCCAGCAGTTTTTTAAACCCGGACAGGGATGGCTACACCTTC. This gives the protein CASSFLNPDRDGYTF.

This sequence joins TRBV27 and TRBJ2-7; the D is unclear. The CDR3 contains 15 residues. The germline V gene has CDR1 MNHEY and CDR2 SMNVEV (reference sequence). V lost 6 bases and J lost 2, with 17 bases in between. The CDR3 sequence is CASRESANPTYEQYF. DNA of the CDR3: TGTGCCAGCAGAGAGTCCGCAAATCCAACCTACGAGCAGTACTTC.